This section outlines one T cell receptor beta chain sequence together with its context. What it binds is unknown. CDR3 length equals 16 residues. Germline CDR1 LNHDA, CDR2 SQIVND (reference sequence). Trimming at V came to 6 bases and at J to 0 bases, leaving 6 bases not matched to a gene. The sample belongs to a study of cytomegalovirus exposure and HLA in healthy donors. Use of 60 Vbeta and 13 Jbeta primers characterized the PCR. Produced via immunoSEQ multiplex PCR; TCRdb's table is partial and in-frame only. The sample shows about 140,000 clones, about four fifths of them seen only once. Study outcomes and limitations: According to an earlier analysis, most TCR beta V segments yielded productive rearrangements about 87% or about 30% of the time. Accurate prediction of HLA-A and HLA-B alleles (for most subjects) was reportedly achieved from TCR beta sequences. Analyzed later, most CMV-associated TCR beta chains appeared HLA-restricted.

The gene calls are TRBV19 and TRBJ2-1; 9 nucleotides agree with TRBD2. Sequences were obtained from PBMCs. This TCR was sampled from a man aged 25-45 years in good health. The CDR3 is CASRRTSDGSYNEQFF. CDR3 nucleotide sequence: TGTGCCAGTAGGAGGACTAGCGATGGCTCCTACAATGAGCAGTTCTTC. The full variable domain, rest sourced from reference TRBV19 and TRBJ2-1, is DGGITQSPKYLFRKEGQNVTLSCEQNLNHDAMYWYRQDPGQGLRLIYYSQIVNDFQKGDIAEGYSVSREKKESFPLTVTSAQKNPTAFYLCASRRTSDGSYNEQFFGPGTRLTVL.